This is a list of T cell receptor beta chains from one sample in a study of blood T cell repertoires in COVID-19. Profiling relied on immunoSEQ multiplex PCR, and the TCRdb table lists in-frame clones only, not all of them. The sample consists of 150,000 to 200,000 clones, approximately 87% of them appearing once. The specimen sequenced was peripheral blood. Source of these receptors: a man younger than 30 with active or convalescent COVID-19. The CDR3 runs from the conserved cysteine through the conserved F or W. The order of the fields is CDR3 DNA, CDR3 protein, clone size, D gene, J gene, V gene. A D gene is named only where the DNA matches it firmly. Rows give clone size only sometimes, using once, few, many, or a class for an expanded clone.

CDR3 DNA: TGTGCCAGCAGCTTCGTAGAGAACACTGAAGCTTTCTTT; CDR3 protein: CASSFVENTEAFF; clone size: once; D gene: NA; J gene: TRBJ1-1; V gene: TRBV11-2
CDR3 DNA: TGTGCCAGTAGCTCCTCAGTTGCGGGAGGGCGGTTGGAGACCCAGTACTTC; CDR3 protein: CASSSSVAGGRLETQYF; clone size: NA; D gene: TRBD2; J gene: TRBJ2-5; V gene: TRBV19
CDR3 DNA: TGTGCCAGCAGCTTGAGGGGCACAGATACGCAGTATTTT; CDR3 protein: CASSLRGTDTQYF; clone size: NA; D gene: NA; J gene: TRBJ2-3; V gene: TRBV11-3
CDR3 DNA: TGTGCCAGCAGCCACCGGAGAGGGGGTTCTTATGGCTACACCTTC; CDR3 protein: CASSHRRGGSYGYTF; clone size: NA; D gene: NA; J gene: TRBJ1-2; V gene: TRBV3-1/TRBV3-2
CDR3 DNA: TGTGCCAGCAGCTTCCGCGCAGGGTACACTGAAGCTTTCTTT; CDR3 protein: CASSFRAGYTEAFF; clone size: NA; D gene: NA; J gene: TRBJ1-1; V gene: TRBV5-6
CDR3 DNA: TGTGCCAGCACCCAGGACAGGTCTGGAAACACCATATATTTT; CDR3 protein: CASTQDRSGNTIYF; clone size: NA; D gene: TRBD1; J gene: TRBJ1-3; V gene: TRBV11-3
CDR3 DNA: TGTGCCAGCAGCTTATCCTTACAGGGGTTGAACACTGAAGCTTTCTTT; CDR3 protein: CASSLSLQGLNTEAFF; clone size: NA; D gene: TRBD1; J gene: TRBJ1-1; V gene: TRBV11-3
CDR3 DNA: TGTGCCAGCAGCTTAGATCGGGGAGCTTTGAGGGCTTTCTTT; CDR3 protein: CASSLDRGALRAFF; clone size: NA; D gene: NA; J gene: TRBJ1-1; V gene: TRBV11-2
CDR3 DNA: TGTGCCAGCAGTGCGGGGGGGTACACTGAAGCTTTCTTT; CDR3 protein: CASSAGGYTEAFF; clone size: NA; D gene: NA; J gene: TRBJ1-1; V gene: TRBV25-1
CDR3 DNA: TGCGCCAGCAGCGTAGCGGGAGACTCCTACGAGCAGTACTTC; CDR3 protein: CASSVAGDSYEQYF; clone size: NA; D gene: TRBD2; J gene: TRBJ2-7; V gene: TRBV5-1
CDR3 DNA: TGTGCCAGCAGCTCCAGATACCGCACAGATACGCAGTATTTT; CDR3 protein: CASSSRYRTDTQYF; clone size: NA; D gene: NA; J gene: TRBJ2-3; V gene: TRBV7-2
CDR3 DNA: TGTGCCACCCCTGGAGACCGGTACAATGAGCAGTTCTTC; CDR3 protein: CATPGDRYNEQFF; clone size: once; D gene: NA; J gene: TRBJ2-1; V gene: TRBV12-3/TRBV12-4
CDR3 DNA: TGTGCCAGCTCACCACCGGAGGGGGCGGGAGGCTACACCTTC; CDR3 protein: CASSPPEGAGGYTF; clone size: NA; D gene: TRBD1; J gene: TRBJ1-2; V gene: TRBV18
CDR3 DNA: NA; CDR3 protein: CASSSSGGGWPDTQYF; clone size: NA; D gene: NA; J gene: TRBJ2-3; V gene: TRBV27
CDR3 DNA: TGTGCCAGCAGCGCCGCAGGGGGCCATAATTCACCCCTCCACTTT; CDR3 protein: CASSAAGGHNSPLHF; clone size: once; D gene: TRBD1; J gene: TRBJ1-6; V gene: TRBV5-4
CDR3 DNA: TGTGCCAGTAGTTTAGGACGGGGGGTTAACACTGAAGCTTTCTTT; CDR3 protein: CASSLGRGVNTEAFF; clone size: NA; D gene: NA; J gene: TRBJ1-1; V gene: TRBV19
CDR3 DNA: TGTGCCAGCAGTTTAAGGGGGTTGGATGGCTACACCTTC; CDR3 protein: CASSLRGLDGYTF; clone size: NA; D gene: NA; J gene: TRBJ1-2; V gene: TRBV12-3/TRBV12-4
CDR3 DNA: TGTGCCAGCAGTTACGAGGGCCAATCCTACAATGAGCAGTTCTTC; CDR3 protein: CASSYEGQSYNEQFF; clone size: NA; D gene: NA; J gene: TRBJ2-1; V gene: TRBV6-5
CDR3 DNA: TGTGCCAGCAGTTACTCCGGGGGGAACTATGGCTACACCTTC; CDR3 protein: CASSYSGGNYGYTF; clone size: NA; D gene: NA; J gene: TRBJ1-2; V gene: TRBV6-5
CDR3 DNA: TGTGCCAGCAGCCCCAGGCGTGTCTCTGAAAAACTGTTTTTT; CDR3 protein: CASSPRRVSEKLFF; clone size: NA; D gene: NA; J gene: TRBJ1-4; V gene: TRBV7-2
CDR3 DNA: TGTGCCAGCGGGACAGGGAATCAGCCCCAGCATTTT; CDR3 protein: CASGTGNQPQHF; clone size: NA; D gene: TRBD1; J gene: TRBJ1-5; V gene: TRBV9
CDR3 DNA: TGTGCCAGCATGGATGGTCGGGAAAACACCGGGGAGCTGTTTTTT; CDR3 protein: CASMDGRENTGELFF; clone size: NA; D gene: NA; J gene: TRBJ2-2; V gene: TRBV28
CDR3 DNA: TGTGCCAGCATCCGCTATGGCTACACCTTC; CDR3 protein: CASIRYGYTF; clone size: NA; D gene: NA; J gene: TRBJ1-2; V gene: TRBV16